This TCR beta chain emerged from a study of OX40 agonist ivuxolimab in advanced cancers. For the study at large: Ivuxolimab, which patients received intravenously every 2 weeks, was dosed at 0.01 to 10 mg/kg. Two cutaneous melanoma patients and one hepatocellular carcinoma patient, three in all, had partial responses. Study-wide results and limits: CD8+ T cells (on average) carried more expanded clones than CD4+ T cells.

Samples were taken at baseline and on day 1 of cycles 4 and 7. Points on this clone: Antigen unknown.

Profiled with immunoSEQ multiplex PCR; TCRdb holds only in-frame clones, not every one. Here the sample spans 130,000 or so clones, 85% to 95% being singletons. V trimming: 4 bases; J trimming: 4 bases; junction bases outside the gene matches: 4. CDR1 and CDR2 from the germline V gene are LGHNA and YSLEER. The CDR3 has 15 amino acids. Material: CD4+ or CD8+ T cells sorted from blood, obtained in a trial of the OX40 agonist ivuxolimab. The rearrangement links TRBV4-3 to TRBJ1-6, with 7 bases that match TRBD1. The TCR sequence derives from an adult with an advanced solid tumor such as melanoma, head and neck, liver or kidney cancer. CDR3 DNA: TGCGCCAGCAGCCGGGTGGGACAGTATAATTCACCCCTCCACTTT. Protein product: CASSRVGQYNSPLHF.